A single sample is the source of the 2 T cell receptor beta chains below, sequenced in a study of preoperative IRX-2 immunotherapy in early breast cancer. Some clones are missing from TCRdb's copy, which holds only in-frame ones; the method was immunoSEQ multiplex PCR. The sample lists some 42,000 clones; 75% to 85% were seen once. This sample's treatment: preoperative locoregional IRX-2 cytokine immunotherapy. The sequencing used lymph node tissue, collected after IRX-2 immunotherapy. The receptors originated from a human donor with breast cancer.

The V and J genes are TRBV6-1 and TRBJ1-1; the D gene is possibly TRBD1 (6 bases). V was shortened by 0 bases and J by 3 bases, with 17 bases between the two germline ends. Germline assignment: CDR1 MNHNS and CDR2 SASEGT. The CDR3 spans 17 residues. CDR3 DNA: TGTGCCAGCAGTGAAGCGTGGGACAAGGCTTGGGACACTGAAGCTTTCTTT. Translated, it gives CASSEAWDKAWDTEAFF.

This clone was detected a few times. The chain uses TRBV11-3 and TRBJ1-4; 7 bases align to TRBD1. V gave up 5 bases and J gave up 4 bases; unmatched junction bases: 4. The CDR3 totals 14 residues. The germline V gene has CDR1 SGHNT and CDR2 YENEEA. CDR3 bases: TGTGCCAGCAGCCCGGACAGGTATAATGAAAAACTGTTTTTT. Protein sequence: CASSPDRYNEKLFF.